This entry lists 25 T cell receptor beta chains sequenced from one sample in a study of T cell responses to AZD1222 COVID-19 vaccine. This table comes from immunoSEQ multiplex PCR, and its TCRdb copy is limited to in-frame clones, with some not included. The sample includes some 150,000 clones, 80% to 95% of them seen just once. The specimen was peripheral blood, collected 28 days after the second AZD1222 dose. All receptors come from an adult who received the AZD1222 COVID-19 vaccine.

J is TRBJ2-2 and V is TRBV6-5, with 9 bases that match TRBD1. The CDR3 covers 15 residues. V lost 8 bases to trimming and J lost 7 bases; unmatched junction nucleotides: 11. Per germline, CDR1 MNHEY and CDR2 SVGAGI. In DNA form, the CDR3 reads TGTGCCAGCTCCTCAAACAGGGGGCGGTTCGGGGAGCTGTTTTTT. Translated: CASSSNRGRFGELFF.

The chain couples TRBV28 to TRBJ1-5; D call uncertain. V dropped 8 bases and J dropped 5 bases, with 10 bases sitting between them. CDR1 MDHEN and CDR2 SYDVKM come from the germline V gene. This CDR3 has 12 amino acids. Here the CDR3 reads CASRERDQPQHF. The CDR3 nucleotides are TGTGCCAGCCGCGAGAGGGATCAGCCCCAGCATTTT.

CDR3 coding DNA: TGTGCCTGGAGGACTACTGGGTCTGGAAACACCATATATTTT. Protein product: CAWRTTGSGNTIYF. This chain connects TRBV30 to TRBJ1-3; D not certain. Trimming cost V 3 bases and J 1 base, with 10 bases left between them. Germline V gene lookup returns CDR1 GTSNPN and CDR2 SVGIG (reference sequence). This CDR3 contains 14 residues. The full variable domain, in which reference TRBV30 and TRBJ1-3 provide the parts outside the CDR3, is SQTIHQWPATLVQPVGSPLSLECTVEGTSNPNLYWYRQAAGRGLQLLFYSVGIGQISSEVPQNLSASRPQDRQFILSSKKLLLSDSGFYLCAWRTTGSGNTIYFGEGSWLTVV.

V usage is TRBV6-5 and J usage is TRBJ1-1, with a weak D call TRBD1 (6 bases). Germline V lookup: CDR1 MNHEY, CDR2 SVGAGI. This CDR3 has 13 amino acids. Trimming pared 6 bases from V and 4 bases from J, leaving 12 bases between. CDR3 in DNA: TGTGCCAGCAGACCAACAGGGTCCACTGAAGCTTTCTTT. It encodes CASRPTGSTEAFF.

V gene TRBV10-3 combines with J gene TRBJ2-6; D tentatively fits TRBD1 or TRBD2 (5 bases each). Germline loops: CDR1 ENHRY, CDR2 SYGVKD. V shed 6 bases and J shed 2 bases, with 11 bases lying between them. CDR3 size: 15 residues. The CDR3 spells CAIRIRDAGANVLTF. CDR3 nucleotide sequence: TGTGCCATCAGGATCAGGGACGCTGGGGCCAACGTCCTGACTTTC.

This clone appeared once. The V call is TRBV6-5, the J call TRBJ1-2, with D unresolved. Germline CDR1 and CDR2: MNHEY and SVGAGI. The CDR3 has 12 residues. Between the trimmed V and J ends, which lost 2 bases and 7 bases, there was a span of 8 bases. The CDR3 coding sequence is TGTGCCAGCAGTTACCACACCGGTGGCTACACCTTC. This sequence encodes CASSYHTGGYTF.

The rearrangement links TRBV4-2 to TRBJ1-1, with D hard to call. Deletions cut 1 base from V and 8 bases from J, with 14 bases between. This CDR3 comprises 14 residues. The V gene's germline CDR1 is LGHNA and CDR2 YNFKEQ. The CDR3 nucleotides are TGTGCCAGCAGCCAAGTAGGAGGACTGCGAGAAGCTTTCTTT. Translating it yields CASSQVGGLREAFF.

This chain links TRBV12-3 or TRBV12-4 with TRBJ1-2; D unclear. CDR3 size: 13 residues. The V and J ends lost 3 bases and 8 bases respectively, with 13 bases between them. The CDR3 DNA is TGTGCCAGCAGTTTTCACCCGGCCTTGGGCTACACCTTC. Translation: CASSFHPALGYTF.

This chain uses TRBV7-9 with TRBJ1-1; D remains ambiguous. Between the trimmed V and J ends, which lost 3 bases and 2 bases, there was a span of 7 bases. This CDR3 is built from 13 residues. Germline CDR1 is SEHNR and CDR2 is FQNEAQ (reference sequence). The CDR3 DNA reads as TGTGCCAGCAGCTTCGAGGGAAACACTGAAGCTTTCTTT. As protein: CASSFEGNTEAFF.

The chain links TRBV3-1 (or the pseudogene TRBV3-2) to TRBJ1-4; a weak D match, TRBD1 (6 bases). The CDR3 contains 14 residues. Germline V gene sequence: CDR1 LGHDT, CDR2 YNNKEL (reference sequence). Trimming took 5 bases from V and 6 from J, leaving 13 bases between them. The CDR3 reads CASSAGGPDEKLFF. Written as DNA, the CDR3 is TGTGCCAGCAGCGCTGGGGGCCCGGATGAAAAACTGTTTTTT.

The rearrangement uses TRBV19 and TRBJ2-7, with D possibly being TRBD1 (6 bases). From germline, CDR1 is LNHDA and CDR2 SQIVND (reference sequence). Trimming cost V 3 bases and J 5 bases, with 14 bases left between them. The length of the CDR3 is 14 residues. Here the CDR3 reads CASSMDPRGNEQYF. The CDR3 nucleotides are TGTGCCAGTAGTATGGACCCAAGGGGGAACGAGCAGTACTTC.

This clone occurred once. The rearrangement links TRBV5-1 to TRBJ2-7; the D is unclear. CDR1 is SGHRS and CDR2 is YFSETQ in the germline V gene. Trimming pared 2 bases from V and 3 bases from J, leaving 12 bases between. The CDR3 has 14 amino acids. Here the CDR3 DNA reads TGCGCCAGCAGCTTTAACTCGGCTGACTACGAGCAGTACTTC. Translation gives CASSFNSADYEQYF.

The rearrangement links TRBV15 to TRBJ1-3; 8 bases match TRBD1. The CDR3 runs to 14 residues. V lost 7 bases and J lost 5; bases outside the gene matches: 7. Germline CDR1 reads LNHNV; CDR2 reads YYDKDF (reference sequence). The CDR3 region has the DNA TGTGCCACCAACGACAGGGGAGGGAGAAACACCATATATTTT. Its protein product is CATNDRGGRNTIYF. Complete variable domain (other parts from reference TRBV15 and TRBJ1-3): DAMVIQNPRYQVTQFGKPVTLSCSQTLNHNVMYWYQQKSSQAPKLLFHYYDKDFNNEADTPDNFQSRRPNTSFCFLDIRSPGLGDTAMYLCATNDRGGRNTIYFGEGSWLTVV.

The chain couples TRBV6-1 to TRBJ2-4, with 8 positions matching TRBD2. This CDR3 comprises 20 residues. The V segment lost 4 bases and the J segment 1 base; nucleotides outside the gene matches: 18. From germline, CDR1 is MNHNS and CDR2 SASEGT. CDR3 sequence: CASSVSGGPGIDVAKNIQYF. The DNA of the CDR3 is TGTGCCAGCAGTGTCTCGGGAGGGCCGGGAATAGATGTGGCCAAAAACATTCAGTACTTC.

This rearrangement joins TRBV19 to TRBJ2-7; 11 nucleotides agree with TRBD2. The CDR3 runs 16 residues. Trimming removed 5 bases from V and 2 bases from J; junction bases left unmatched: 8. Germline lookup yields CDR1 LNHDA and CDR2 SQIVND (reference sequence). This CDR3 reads CASSASTSGIPYEQYF. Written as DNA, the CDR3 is TGTGCCAGTAGTGCTTCGACTAGCGGGATCCCCTACGAGCAGTACTTC.

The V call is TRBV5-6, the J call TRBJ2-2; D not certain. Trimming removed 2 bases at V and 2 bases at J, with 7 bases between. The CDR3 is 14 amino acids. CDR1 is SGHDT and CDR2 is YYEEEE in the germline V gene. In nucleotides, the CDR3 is TGTGCCAGCAGCTTTACGGATAACACCGGGGAGCTGTTTTTT. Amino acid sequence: CASSFTDNTGELFF.

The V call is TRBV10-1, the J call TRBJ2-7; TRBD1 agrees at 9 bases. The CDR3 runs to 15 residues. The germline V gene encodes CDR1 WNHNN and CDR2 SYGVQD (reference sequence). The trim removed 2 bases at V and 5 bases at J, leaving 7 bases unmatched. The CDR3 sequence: CASSETSTGGDEQYF. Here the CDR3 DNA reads TGCGCCAGCAGTGAGACCTCGACAGGGGGGGACGAGCAGTACTTC.

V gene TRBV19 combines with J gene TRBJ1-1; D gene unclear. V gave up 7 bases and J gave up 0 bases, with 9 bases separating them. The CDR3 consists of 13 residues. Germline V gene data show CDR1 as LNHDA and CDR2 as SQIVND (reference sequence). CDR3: CASTISLNTEAFF. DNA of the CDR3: TGTGCCAGTACCATCTCCTTGAACACTGAAGCTTTCTTT.

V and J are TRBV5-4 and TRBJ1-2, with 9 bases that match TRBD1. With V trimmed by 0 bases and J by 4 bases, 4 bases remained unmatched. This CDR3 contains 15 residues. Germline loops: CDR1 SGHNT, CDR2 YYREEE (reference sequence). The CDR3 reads CASSLAGTGTYGYTF. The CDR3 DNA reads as TGTGCCAGCAGCTTGGCCGGGACAGGGACCTATGGCTACACCTTC.

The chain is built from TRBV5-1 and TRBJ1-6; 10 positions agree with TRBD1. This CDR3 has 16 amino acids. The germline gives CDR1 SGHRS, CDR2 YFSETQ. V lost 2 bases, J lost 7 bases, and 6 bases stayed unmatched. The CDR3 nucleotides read TGCGCCAGCAGCTTCCGGGACAGGGGACTCAATTCACCCCTCCACTTT. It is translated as CASSFRDRGLNSPLHF.

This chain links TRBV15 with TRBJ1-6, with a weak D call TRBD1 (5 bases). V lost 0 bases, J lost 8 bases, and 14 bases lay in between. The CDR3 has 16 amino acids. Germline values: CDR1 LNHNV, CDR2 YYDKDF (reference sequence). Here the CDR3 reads CATSRDPSRQHSPLHF. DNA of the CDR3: TGTGCCACCAGCAGAGATCCTTCGAGACAGCATTCACCCCTCCACTTT.

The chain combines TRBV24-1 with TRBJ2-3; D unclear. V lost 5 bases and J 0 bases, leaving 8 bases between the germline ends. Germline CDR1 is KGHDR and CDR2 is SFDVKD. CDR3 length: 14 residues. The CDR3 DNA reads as TGTGCCACCAGTGCTTCAGCTAGCACAGATACGCAGTATTTT. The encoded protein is CATSASASTDTQYF.

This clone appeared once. The chain's CDR3 is CASSLELFHGDYGYTF. CDR3 in DNA: TGTGCCAGCAGCTTAGAACTGTTCCATGGAGACTATGGCTACACCTTC. This chain links TRBV7-9 with TRBJ1-2; D gene uncertain. The CDR3 consists of 16 residues. CDR1 and CDR2 from the germline V gene are SEHNR and FQNEAQ (reference sequence). V was trimmed by 1 base and J by 3 bases, leaving 15 bases between them.

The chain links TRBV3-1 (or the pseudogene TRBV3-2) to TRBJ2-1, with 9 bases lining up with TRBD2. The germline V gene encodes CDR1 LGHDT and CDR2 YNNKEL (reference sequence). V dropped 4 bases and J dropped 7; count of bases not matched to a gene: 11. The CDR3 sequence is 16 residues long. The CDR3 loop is CASSRSGSGNANEQFF. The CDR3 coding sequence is TGTGCCAGCAGCCGTAGCGGGAGCGGGAACGCGAATGAGCAGTTCTTC.

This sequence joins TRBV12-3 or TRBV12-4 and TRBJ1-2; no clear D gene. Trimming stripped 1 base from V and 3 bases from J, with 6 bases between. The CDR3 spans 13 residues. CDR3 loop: CASSLDGYYGYTF. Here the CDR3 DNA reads TGTGCCAGCAGTTTAGATGGGTACTATGGCTACACCTTC.